The sequence of this T cell receptor beta chain was determined in a study of PD-L1 blockade in urothelial cancer. Study-level background: Study patients had been treated with 0 to 3 previous chemotherapy regimens. Counts from blood samples showed a median of 141,255 T cells. Whole-study findings and limits: Expansion of tumor-associated blood clones at 3 weeks was greater in durable-benefit patients.

Concerning this clone itself: Its antigen is unknown.

Produced via immunoSEQ multiplex PCR; TCRdb's table is partial and in-frame only. The sample has approximately 110,000 clones; approximately 90% are singletons. V was clipped by 11 bases and J by 1 base; unmatched bases: 4. CDR1 is MNHNS and CDR2 is SASEGT in the germline V gene. The CDR3 has 12 residues. Time point denoted: peripheral blood 6 weeks after treatment start. Patients were living with locally advanced or metastatic urothelial carcinoma. Source: PBMCs, taken around atezolizumab (anti-PD-L1) treatment. This receptor was obtained from a man aged 55 to 70 with urothelial cancer. This chain connects TRBV6-1 to TRBJ1-1; 7 nucleotides line up with TRBD1. Here the CDR3 DNA reads TGTGCCGGAAGGACAGGGAACACTGAAGCTTTCTTT. Translating gives CAGRTGNTEAFF.